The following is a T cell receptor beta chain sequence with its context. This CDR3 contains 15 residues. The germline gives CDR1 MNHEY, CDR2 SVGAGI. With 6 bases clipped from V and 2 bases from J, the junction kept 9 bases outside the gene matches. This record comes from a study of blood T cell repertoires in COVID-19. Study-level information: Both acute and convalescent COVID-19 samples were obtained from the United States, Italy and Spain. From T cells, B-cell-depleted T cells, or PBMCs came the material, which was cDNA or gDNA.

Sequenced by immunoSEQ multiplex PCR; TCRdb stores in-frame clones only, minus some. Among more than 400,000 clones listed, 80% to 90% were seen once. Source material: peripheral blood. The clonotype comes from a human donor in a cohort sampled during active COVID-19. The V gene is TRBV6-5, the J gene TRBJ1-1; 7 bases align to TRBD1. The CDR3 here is CASRAWTGANTEAFF. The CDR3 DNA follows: TGTGCCAGCAGGGCATGGACAGGAGCTAACACTGAAGCTTTCTTT.